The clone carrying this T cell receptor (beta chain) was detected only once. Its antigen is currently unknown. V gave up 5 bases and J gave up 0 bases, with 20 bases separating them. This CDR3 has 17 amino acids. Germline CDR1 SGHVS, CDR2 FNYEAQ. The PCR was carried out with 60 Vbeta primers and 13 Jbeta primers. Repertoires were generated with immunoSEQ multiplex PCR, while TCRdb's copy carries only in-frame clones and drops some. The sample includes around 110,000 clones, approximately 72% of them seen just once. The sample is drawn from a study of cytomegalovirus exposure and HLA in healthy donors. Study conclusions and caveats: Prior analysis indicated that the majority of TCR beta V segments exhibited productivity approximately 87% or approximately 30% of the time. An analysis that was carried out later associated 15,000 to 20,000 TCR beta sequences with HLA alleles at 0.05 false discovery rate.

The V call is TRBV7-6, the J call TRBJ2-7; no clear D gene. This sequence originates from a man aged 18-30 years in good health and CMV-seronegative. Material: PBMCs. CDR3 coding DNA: TGTGCCAGCAGCCGCCTAAGTTCGGCGGCGAGCTCCTACGAGCAGTACTTC. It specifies CASSRLSSAASSYEQYF.